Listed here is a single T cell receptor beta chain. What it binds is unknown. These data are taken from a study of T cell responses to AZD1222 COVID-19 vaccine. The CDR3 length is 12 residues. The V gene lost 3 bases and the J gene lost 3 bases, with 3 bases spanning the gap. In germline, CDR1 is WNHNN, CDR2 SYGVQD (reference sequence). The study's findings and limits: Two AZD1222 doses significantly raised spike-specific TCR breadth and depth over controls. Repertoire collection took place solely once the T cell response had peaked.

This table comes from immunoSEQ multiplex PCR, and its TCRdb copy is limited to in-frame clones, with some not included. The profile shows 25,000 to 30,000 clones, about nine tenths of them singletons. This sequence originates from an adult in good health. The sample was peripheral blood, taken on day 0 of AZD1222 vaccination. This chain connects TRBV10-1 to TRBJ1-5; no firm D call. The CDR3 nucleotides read TGCGCCAGCAGTGACTTCAATCAGCCCCAGCATTTT. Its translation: CASSDFNQPQHF.